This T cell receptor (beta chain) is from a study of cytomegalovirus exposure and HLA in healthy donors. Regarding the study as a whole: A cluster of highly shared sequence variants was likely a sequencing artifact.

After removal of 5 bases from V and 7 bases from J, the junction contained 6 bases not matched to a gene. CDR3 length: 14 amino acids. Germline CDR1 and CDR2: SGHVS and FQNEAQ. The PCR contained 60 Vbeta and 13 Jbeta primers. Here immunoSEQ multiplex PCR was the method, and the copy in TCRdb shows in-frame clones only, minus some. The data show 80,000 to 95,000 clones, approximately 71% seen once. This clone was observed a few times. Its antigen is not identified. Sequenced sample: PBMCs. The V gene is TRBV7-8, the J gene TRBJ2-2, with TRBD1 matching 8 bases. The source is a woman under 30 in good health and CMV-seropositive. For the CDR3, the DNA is TGTGCCAGCAGCGCGCAGGGGGCAGGCGGGGAGCTGTTTTTT. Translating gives CASSAQGAGGELFF.